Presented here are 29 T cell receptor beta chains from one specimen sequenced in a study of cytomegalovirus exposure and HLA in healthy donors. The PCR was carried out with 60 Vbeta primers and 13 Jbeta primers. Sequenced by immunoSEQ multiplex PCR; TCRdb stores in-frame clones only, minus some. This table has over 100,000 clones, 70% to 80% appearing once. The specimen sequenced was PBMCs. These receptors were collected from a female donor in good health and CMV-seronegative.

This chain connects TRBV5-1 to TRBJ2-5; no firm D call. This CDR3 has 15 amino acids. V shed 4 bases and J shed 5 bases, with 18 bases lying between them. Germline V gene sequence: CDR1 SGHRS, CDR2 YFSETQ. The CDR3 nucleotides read TGCGCCAGCAGCCCCGAAAATCCAGGAAGGGAGACCCAGTACTTC. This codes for CASSPENPGRETQYF.

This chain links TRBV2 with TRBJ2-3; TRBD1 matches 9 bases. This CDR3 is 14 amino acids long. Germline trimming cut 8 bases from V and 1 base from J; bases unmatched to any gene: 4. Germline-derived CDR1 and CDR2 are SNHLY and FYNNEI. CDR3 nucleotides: TGTGCCAGCTGCCGGGACAGGGGCACAGATACGCAGTATTTT. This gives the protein CASCRDRGTDTQYF.

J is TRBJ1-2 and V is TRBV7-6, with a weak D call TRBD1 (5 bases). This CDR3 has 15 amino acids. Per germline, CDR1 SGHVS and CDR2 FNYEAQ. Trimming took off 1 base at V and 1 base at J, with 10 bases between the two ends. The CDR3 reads CASSLGVGLNYGYTF. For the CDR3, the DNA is TGTGCCAGCAGCTTAGGAGTGGGGCTTAACTATGGCTACACCTTC.

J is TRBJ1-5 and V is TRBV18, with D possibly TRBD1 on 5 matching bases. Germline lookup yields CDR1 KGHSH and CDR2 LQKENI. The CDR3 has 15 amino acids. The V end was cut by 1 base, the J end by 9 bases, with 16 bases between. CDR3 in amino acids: CASSPLDRELVPQHF. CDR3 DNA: TGTGCCAGCTCACCACTCGACAGAGAGTTGGTGCCCCAGCATTTT.

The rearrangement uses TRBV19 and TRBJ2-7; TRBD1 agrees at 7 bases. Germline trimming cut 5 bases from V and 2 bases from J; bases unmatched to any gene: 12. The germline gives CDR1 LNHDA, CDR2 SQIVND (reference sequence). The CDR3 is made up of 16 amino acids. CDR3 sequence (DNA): TGTGCCAGTAGTCTCTACTCAGGGGGAATTCCCTACGAGCAGTACTTC. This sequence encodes CASSLYSGGIPYEQYF. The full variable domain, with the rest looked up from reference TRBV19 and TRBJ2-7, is DGGITQSPKYLFRKEGQNVTLSCEQNLNHDAMYWYRQDPGQGLRLIYYSQIVNDFQKGDIAEGYSVSREKKESFPLTVTSAQKNPTAFYLCASSLYSGGIPYEQYFGPGTRLTVT.

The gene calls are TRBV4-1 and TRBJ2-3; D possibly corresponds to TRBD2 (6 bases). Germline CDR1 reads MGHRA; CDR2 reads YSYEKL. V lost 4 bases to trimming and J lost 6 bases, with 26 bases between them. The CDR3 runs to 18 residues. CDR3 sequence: CASSRRLSGNREEDTQYF. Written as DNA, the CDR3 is TGCGCCAGCAGCCGACGGCTTAGCGGAAACCGAGAGGAGGATACGCAGTATTTT.

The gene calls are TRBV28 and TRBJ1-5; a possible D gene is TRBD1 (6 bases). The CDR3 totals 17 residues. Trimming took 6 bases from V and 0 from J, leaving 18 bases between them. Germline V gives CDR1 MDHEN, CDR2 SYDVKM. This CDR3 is CASREIYRAGSNQPQHF. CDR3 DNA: TGTGCCAGCAGGGAGATCTACAGGGCAGGTAGCAATCAGCCCCAGCATTTT.

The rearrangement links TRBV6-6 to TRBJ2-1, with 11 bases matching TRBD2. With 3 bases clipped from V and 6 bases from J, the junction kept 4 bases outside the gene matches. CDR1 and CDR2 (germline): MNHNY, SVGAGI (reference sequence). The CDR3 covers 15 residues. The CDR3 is CASSYSGRGGNEQFF. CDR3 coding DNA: TGTGCCAGCAGTTATAGCGGGAGGGGGGGCAATGAGCAGTTCTTC.

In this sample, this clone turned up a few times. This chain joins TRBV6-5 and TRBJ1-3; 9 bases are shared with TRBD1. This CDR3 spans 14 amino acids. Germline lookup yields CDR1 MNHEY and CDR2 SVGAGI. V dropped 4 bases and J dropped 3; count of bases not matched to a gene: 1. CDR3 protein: CASSLDRGGNTIYF. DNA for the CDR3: TGTGCCAGCAGTTTGGACAGGGGTGGAAACACCATATATTTT.

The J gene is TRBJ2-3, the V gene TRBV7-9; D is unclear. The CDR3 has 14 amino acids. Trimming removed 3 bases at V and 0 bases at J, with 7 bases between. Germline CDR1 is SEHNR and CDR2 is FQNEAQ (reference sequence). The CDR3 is CASSFTQSTDTQYF. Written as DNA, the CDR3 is TGTGCCAGCAGCTTCACACAGAGCACAGATACGCAGTATTTT.

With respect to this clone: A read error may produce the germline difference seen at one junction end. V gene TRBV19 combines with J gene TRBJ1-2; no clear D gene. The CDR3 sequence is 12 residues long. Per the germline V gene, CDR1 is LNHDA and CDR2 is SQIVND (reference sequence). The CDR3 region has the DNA TGTGCCACTAGTGGGAGTAATAATGGCTACACCTTC. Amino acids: CATSGSNNGYTF.

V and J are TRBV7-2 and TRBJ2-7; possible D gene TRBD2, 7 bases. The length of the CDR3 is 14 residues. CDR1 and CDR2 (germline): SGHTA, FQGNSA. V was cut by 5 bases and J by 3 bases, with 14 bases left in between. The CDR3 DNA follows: TGTGCCAGCAGCGTCTGGGGGGGCGACTACGAGCAGTACTTC. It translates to CASSVWGGDYEQYF.

This CDR3 is CASSLLAAQETQYF. Written as DNA, the CDR3 is TGTGCCAGCAGCTTACTAGCGGCCCAAGAGACCCAGTACTTC. This chain connects TRBV5-8 to TRBJ2-5; 8 bases map to TRBD2. This CDR3 region has 14 residues. Germline V gene lookup returns CDR1 SGHTS and CDR2 YDEGEE. The ends lost 2 bases at V and 1 base at J; junction bases unmatched: 1. The full variable domain, with the rest looked up from reference TRBV5-8 and TRBJ2-5, is EAGVTQSPTHLIKTRGQQATLRCSPISGHTSVYWYQQALGLGLQFLLWYDEGEERNRGNFPPRFSGRQFPNYSSELNVNALELEDSALYLCASSLLAAQETQYFGPGTRLLVL.

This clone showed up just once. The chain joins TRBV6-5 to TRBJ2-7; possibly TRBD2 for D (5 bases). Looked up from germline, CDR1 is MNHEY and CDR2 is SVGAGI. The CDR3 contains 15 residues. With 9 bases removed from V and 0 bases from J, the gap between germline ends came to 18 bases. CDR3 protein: CASQLTRRSSYEQYF. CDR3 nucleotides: TGTGCCAGTCAGTTAACTAGAAGGAGCTCCTACGAGCAGTACTTC.

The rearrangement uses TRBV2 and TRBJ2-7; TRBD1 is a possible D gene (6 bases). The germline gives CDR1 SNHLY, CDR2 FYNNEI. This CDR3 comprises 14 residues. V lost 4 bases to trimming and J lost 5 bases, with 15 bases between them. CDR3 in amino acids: CASSVETGIHEQYF. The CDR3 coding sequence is TGTGCCAGCAGTGTGGAGACAGGTATTCACGAGCAGTACTTC.

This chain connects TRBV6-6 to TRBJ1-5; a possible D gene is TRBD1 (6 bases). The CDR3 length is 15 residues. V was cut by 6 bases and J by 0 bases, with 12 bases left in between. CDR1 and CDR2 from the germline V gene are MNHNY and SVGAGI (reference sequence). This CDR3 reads CASRLQGHSNQPQHF. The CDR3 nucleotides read TGTGCCAGCAGATTACAGGGACATAGCAATCAGCCCCAGCATTTT.

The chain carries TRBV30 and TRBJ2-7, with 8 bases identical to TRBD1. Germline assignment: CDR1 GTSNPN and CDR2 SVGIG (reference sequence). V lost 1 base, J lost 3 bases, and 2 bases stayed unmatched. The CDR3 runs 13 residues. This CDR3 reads CAWSGDRNYEQYF. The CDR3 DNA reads TGTGCCTGGAGTGGGGACAGGAACTACGAGCAGTACTTC.

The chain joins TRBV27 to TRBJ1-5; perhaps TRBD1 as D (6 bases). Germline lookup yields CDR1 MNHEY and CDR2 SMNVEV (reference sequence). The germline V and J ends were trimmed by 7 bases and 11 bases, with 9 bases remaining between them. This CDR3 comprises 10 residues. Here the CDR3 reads CASNPGAQHF. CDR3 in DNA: TGTGCCAGCAACCCAGGGGCCCAGCATTTT.

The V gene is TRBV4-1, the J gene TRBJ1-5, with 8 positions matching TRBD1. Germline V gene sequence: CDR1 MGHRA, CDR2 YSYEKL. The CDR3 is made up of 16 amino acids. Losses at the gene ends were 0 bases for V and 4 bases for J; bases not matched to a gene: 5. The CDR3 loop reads CASSQDGTGQNQPQHF. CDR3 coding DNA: TGCGCCAGCAGCCAAGACGGGACAGGTCAAAATCAGCCCCAGCATTTT.

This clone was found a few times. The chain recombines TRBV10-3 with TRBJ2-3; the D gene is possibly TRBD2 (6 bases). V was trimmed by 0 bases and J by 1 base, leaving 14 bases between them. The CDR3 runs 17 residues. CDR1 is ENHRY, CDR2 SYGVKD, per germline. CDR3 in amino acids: CAISESIGSSGTDTQYF. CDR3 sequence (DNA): TGTGCCATCAGTGAGTCGATCGGGAGTTCTGGCACAGATACGCAGTATTTT.

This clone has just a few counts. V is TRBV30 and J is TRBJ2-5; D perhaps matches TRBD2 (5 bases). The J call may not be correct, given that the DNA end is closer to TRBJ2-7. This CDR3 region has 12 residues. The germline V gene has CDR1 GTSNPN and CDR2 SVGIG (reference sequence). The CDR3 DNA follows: TGTGCCTGGAGCGTCGGAGGCGGCGAGCAGTACTTC. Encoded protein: CAWSVGGGEQYF.

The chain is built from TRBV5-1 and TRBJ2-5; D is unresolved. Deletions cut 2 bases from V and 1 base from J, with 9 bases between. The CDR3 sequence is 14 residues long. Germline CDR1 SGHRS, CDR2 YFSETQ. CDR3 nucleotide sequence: TGCGCCAGCAGCTTAGGTGGGCTCCAAGAGACCCAGTACTTC. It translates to CASSLGGLQETQYF.

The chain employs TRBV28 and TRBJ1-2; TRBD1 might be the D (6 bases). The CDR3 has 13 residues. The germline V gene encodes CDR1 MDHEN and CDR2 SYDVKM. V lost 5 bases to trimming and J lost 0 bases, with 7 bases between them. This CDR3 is CASSEGANYGYTF. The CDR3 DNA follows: TGTGCCAGCAGTGAGGGGGCTAACTATGGCTACACCTTC.

CDR3 sequence: CASNKDSQETQYF. The CDR3 DNA sequence: TGTGCCAGCAACAAGGACAGTCAAGAGACCCAGTACTTC. The rearrangement uses TRBV11-1 and TRBJ2-5; D may be TRBD1 (6 bases). The germline gives CDR1 SGHAT, CDR2 FQDESV (reference sequence). This CDR3 region has 13 residues. V shed 7 bases and J shed 2 bases, with 11 bases lying between them. The full variable domain, with the rest looked up from reference TRBV11-1 and TRBJ2-5, is EAEVAQSPRYKITEKSQAVAFWCDPISGHATLYWYRQILGQGPELLVQFQDESVVDDSQLPKDRFSAERLKGVDSTLKIQPAELGDSAMYLCASNKDSQETQYFGPGTRLLVL.

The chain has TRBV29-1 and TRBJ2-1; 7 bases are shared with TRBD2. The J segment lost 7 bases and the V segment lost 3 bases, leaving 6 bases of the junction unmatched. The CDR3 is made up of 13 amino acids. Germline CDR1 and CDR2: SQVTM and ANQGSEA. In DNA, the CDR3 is TGCAGCGTTGAGGGCGGGAGCGGTAATGAGCAGTTCTTC. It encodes CSVEGGSGNEQFF.

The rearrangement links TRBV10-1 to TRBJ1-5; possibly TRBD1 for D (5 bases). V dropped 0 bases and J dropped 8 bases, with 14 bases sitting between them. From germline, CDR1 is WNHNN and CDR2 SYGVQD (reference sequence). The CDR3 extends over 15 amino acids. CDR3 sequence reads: CASSESGRASEPQHF. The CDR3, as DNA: TGCGCCAGCAGTGAGTCGGGCAGGGCTAGTGAGCCCCAGCATTTT.

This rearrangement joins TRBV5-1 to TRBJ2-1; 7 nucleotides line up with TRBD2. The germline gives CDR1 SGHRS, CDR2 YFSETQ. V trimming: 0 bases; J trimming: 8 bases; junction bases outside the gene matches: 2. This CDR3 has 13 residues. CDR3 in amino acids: CASSLAGGHEQFF. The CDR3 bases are TGCGCCAGCAGCTTGGCGGGAGGCCATGAGCAGTTCTTC.

The CDR3 spells CASSPGLAAYSGANVLTF. Here the CDR3 DNA reads TGTGCCAGCAGCCCGGGACTAGCGGCCTACTCTGGGGCCAACGTCCTGACTTTC. The chain combines TRBV7-6 with TRBJ2-6; 11 bases match TRBD2. Germline V gene lookup returns CDR1 SGHVS and CDR2 FNYEAQ. This CDR3 has 18 amino acids. V dropped 5 bases and J dropped 0; count of bases not matched to a gene: 6.

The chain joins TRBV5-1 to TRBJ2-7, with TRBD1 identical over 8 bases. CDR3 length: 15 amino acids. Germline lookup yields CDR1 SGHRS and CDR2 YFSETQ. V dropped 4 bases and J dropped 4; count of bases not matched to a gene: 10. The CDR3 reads CASSPGSGGGYEQYF. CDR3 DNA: TGCGCCAGCAGCCCGGGGTCAGGGGGCGGGTACGAGCAGTACTTC. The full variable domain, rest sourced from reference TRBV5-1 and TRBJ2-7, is KAGVTQTPRYLIKTRGQQVTLSCSPISGHRSVSWYQQTPGQGLQFLFEYFSETQRNKGNFPGRFSGRQFSNSRSEMNVSTLELGDSALYLCASSPGSGGGYEQYFGPGTRLTVT.